This T cell receptor beta chain was recovered during a study of beta chain features in type 1 diabetes. Central memory, naive, regulatory and stem cell-like memory CD4+ cells were sorted by CD45RO/CCR7/CD25/CD127/CD95/CD27. Purity above 98% was achieved in all sorted populations. This clone was observed a handful of times. Its matching antigen is unknown. Expressed TCRB transcripts were sequenced, since all the RNA that had been isolated was reverse transcribed. Sequencing was performed with immunoSEQ multiplex PCR; in TCRdb, only in-frame clones are kept and a portion is missing. This sample carries more than 95,000 clones, around a sixth of them seen once, and the ten largest clones take around 2.7%. Trimming took 0 bases from V and 2 from J, leaving 11 bases between them. The CDR3 contains 16 residues. From germline, CDR1 is SGHDN and CDR2 FVKESK. Points from the study as a whole: Among all four CD4+ subsets, Type 1 diabetes patients had TCRB CDR3s that were moderately but significantly shorter.

This chain joins TRBV14 and TRBJ2-1; TRBD1 is a possible D gene (5 bases). This TCR came from a man between 18 and 35 years old with type 1 diabetes. Source material: central memory CD4+ T cells from blood. Here the CDR3 DNA reads TGTGCCAGCAGCCAAGAAAGGGGTCTTACCTACAATGAGCAGTTCTTC. It encodes CASSQERGLTYNEQFF.